This T cell receptor (beta chain) originates from a study of T cells in Graves' hyperthyroidism and ophthalmopathy. There were TCR beta CDR3 regions amplified from RNA transcripts. Using the HTBI primer set, a first-round RT-PCR was run on the TCR CDR3. TCRdb redid the calling of the multiplex PCR reads with MiXCR, one entry per CDR3 protein. The sample holds about 200,000 distinct CDR3 sequences, roughly 18% seen once. The table lists this clonotype with many counts. V was shortened by 5 bases and J by 2 bases, with 25 bases between the two germline ends. The CDR3 spans 18 residues. From germline, CDR1 is MDHEN and CDR2 SYDVKM.

The sample comprised blood. The gene calls are TRBV28 and TRBJ2-7; no reliable D call. This sequence originates from a man aged 35-49 years with Graves' hyperthyroidism. The CDR3 loop is CASSPTHDESWTPYEQYF. As DNA, the CDR3 is TGTGCCAGCAGTCCCACCCATGACGAGTCTTGGACCCCCTACGAGCAGTACTTC.